This T cell receptor beta chain stems from a study of blood T cell repertoires in COVID-19. Study background: Whether acute or convalescent, the COVID-19 samples came from the United States, Italy and Spain. T cells, B-cell-depleted T cells, or PBMCs supplied cDNA or gDNA.

Study processing details: From reference gene primer amplification, estimates of nucleated cell counts were derived. Generated by immunoSEQ multiplex PCR, the TCRdb table keeps only in-frame clones and is missing some. V and J calls plus clone size are reproduced from that table; the DNA served to infer D and trimming. The data hold roughly 100,000 clones, with approximately 88% observed a single time. This clone was found once. Germline V CDR1 and CDR2: SGHVS, FNYEAQ. The CDR3 is made up of 14 amino acids. The junction had 6 bases not matched to a gene; V was cut back by 1 base and J by 9 bases. The sequenced sample consisted of peripheral blood. The sequence came from an elderly man with acute or convalescent COVID-19. V usage is TRBV7-6 and J usage is TRBJ1-5; 7 positions agree with TRBD1. Here the CDR3 reads CASSLEGGNGPQHF. The CDR3 DNA reads TGTGCCAGCAGCTTAGAAGGGGGCAATGGGCCCCAGCATTTT. The whole variable domain, remainder taken from reference TRBV7-6 and TRBJ1-5, is GAGVSQSPRYKVTKRGQDVALRCDPISGHVSLYWYRQALGQGPEFLTYFNYEAQQDKSGLPNDRFSAERPEGSISTLTIQRTEQRDSAMYRCASSLEGGNGPQHFGDGTRLSIL.